The 12 T cell receptor beta chains reported below all come from one sample, sequenced in a study of CD8 T cells in ankylosing spondylitis. Study-level results: A motif of under ten highly homologous TCR beta variants was seen as apparently characteristic of ankylosing spondylitis blood.

TCRdb re-analysed the 5' RACE reads in MiXCR, keeping a single row per CDR3 protein. The sample lists 700,000 or so distinct CDR3 sequences, about 20% seen once, with roughly a fifth in the top ten. No antigens are known for them. The sequenced sample consisted of blood, either unsorted or a sorted T cell fraction (not recorded which). The receptors come from a male donor with ankylosing spondylitis.

In DNA form, the CDR3 reads TGTGCCAGCAGCTTAACGACTGTGGGGAGTGGCTACACCTTC. It specifies CASSLTTVGSGYTF. V and J are TRBV7-3 and TRBJ1-2, with unresolved D. The V gene lost 0 bases and the J gene lost 7 bases, with 12 bases spanning the gap. From germline, CDR1 is SGHTA and CDR2 FQGTGA. The CDR3 runs 14 residues.

This clonotype was recorded a few times. This chain links TRBV20-1 with TRBJ2-2, with D possibly matching TRBD2 (6 bases). CDR1 and CDR2 from the germline V gene are DFQATT and SNEGSKA (reference sequence). The CDR3 totals 16 residues. The V gene lost 5 bases and the J gene lost 3 bases, with 19 bases spanning the gap. The DNA for the CDR3 is TGCAGTGCTTCCAAGGCGCAGGGAGGCTACACCGGGGAGCTGTTTTTT. Protein sequence: CSASKAQGGYTGELFF.

The rearrangement joins TRBV20-1 to TRBJ2-5; 8 bases agree with TRBD2. V trimming: 0 bases; J trimming: 3 bases; junction bases outside the gene matches: 6. The CDR3 totals 15 residues. CDR1 and CDR2 from the germline V gene are DFQATT and SNEGSKA (reference sequence). The CDR3 loop is CSAREISGIKETQYF. DNA for the CDR3: TGCAGTGCTAGAGAAATTAGCGGGATTAAAGAGACCCAGTACTTC.

The CDR3 protein is CASSYGGATYEQYF. CDR3 DNA: TGCGCCAGCAGCTACGGGGGAGCGACCTACGAGCAGTACTTC. The gene calls are TRBV5-1 and TRBJ2-7; possible D gene TRBD2, 6 bases. The V gene lost 3 bases and the J gene lost 2 bases, with 12 bases spanning the gap. In germline, CDR1 is SGHRS, CDR2 YFSETQ. The CDR3 runs 14 residues.

The gene calls are TRBV20-1 and TRBJ1-1, with D unresolved. CDR1 is DFQATT and CDR2 is SNEGSKA in the germline V gene (reference sequence). CDR3 size: 13 residues. The DNA for the CDR3 is TGCAGGCCGGGAGAGGGCTGGAACACTGAAGCTTTCTTT. It encodes CRPGEGWNTEAFF.

This clonotype was detected only a few times. The chain uses TRBV24-1 and TRBJ2-5, with D tentatively TRBD2 (7 bases). This CDR3 is 14 amino acids long. The germline V and J ends were trimmed by 3 bases and 5 bases, with 12 bases remaining between them. Germline V gene sequence: CDR1 KGHDR, CDR2 SFDVKD. This chain's CDR3 is CATSDAGAGETQYF. The DNA for the CDR3 is TGTGCCACCAGTGATGCGGGGGCAGGGGAGACCCAGTACTTC.

The V call is TRBV12-3 or TRBV12-4, the J call TRBJ1-3, with D hard to call. Trimming removed 6 bases at V and 4 bases at J, with 7 bases between. This CDR3 is built from 12 residues. In nucleotides, the CDR3 is TGTGCCAGCAGGCCACAGGGAAACACCATATATTTT. Translating it yields CASRPQGNTIYF.

This clonotype was counted only a few times. This rearrangement joins TRBV4-3 to TRBJ2-2; 9 nucleotides match TRBD2. Germline V lookup: CDR1 LGHNA, CDR2 YSLEER. The trim removed 0 bases at V and 5 bases at J, leaving 7 bases unmatched. The CDR3 is made up of 17 amino acids. CDR3 in DNA: TGCGCCAGCAGCCAAGATTGGCGGGAGGGCGGAACCGGGGAGCTGTTTTTT. Protein sequence: CASSQDWREGGTGELFF.

The chain has TRBV4-1 and TRBJ1-6; weak D call: TRBD1 (5 bases). Germline CDR1 reads MGHRA; CDR2 reads YSYEKL. The length of the CDR3 is 15 residues. Trimming removed 5 bases from V and 8 bases from J, with 16 bases in between. For the CDR3, the DNA is TGCGCCAGCAGCAACACGAGGGGAACGGATTCACCCCTCCACTTT. This translates into CASSNTRGTDSPLHF.

The V call is TRBV5-6, the J call TRBJ2-3, with a weak D call TRBD2 (6 bases). Trimming removed 1 base at V and 4 bases at J, with 16 bases between. In germline, CDR1 is SGHDT, CDR2 YYEEEE. This CDR3 is 16 amino acids long. As DNA, the CDR3 is TGTGCCAGCAGCTTGTGGGCACCTAGCGCGGCAGATACGCAGTATTTT. Residues: CASSLWAPSAADTQYF.

At least ten counts were recorded for this clonotype. This chain uses TRBV6-2 or TRBV6-3 with TRBJ2-3; 15 bases map to TRBD2. Looked up from germline, CDR1 is MNHEY and CDR2 is SVGEGT. V dropped 6 bases and J dropped 2; count of bases not matched to a gene: 6. There are 17 residues in the CDR3. Here the CDR3 DNA reads TGTGCCAGCAGACTCGGACTAGCGGGAGGGCCCACAGATACGCAGTATTTT. Translating it yields CASRLGLAGGPTDTQYF.

This clonotype has a handful of counts. The J gene is TRBJ1-1, the V gene TRBV5-1, with TRBD1 matching 10 bases. Germline V gene sequence: CDR1 SGHRS, CDR2 YFSETQ. Trimming at V came to 3 bases and at J to 7 bases, leaving 6 bases not matched to a gene. The CDR3 runs to 14 residues. The CDR3 loop is CASSSTGTGVEAFF. CDR3 in DNA: TGCGCCAGCAGCTCAACCGGGACAGGGGTTGAAGCTTTCTTT.